Detailed here is one T cell receptor beta chain. What it recognizes is unknown. Clones were sequenced by immunoSEQ multiplex PCR, and TCRdb holds only the in-frame ones, with some missing. This sample has 90,000 or so clones, with around nine tenths found just once. The data belong to a study of T cell responses to AZD1222 COVID-19 vaccine. General study points: Seropositive status at baseline applied to only five to seven AZD1222 recipients. Rises in breadth and depth of Spike-specific TCRs came after two AZD1222 doses. There were mostly white British donors and more females than males, and clonal diversity was possibly underestimated.

This material consisted of peripheral blood, taken 28 days after the second AZD1222 dose. The source of this sequence is an adult who received the AZD1222 COVID-19 vaccine.

Here the CDR3 DNA reads TGCGCCAGCAGCTTGGATTTTTCAGGGGGCAATCAGCCCCAGCATTTT. It codes for CASSLDFSGGNQPQHF. The gene calls are TRBV5-1 and TRBJ1-5, with D possibly TRBD1 on 6 matching bases. CDR3 length: 16 residues. V lost 0 bases to trimming and J lost 2 bases, with 12 bases between them. Germline V gene lookup returns CDR1 SGHRS and CDR2 YFSETQ.